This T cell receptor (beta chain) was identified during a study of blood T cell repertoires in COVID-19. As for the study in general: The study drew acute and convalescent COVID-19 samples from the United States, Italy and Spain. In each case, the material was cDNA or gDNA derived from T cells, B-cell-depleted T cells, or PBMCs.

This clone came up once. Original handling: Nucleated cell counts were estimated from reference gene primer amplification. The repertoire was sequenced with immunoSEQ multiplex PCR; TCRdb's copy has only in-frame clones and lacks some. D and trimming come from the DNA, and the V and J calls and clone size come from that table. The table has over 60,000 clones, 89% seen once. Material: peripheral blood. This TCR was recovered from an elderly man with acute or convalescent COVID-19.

CDR3 region: CASRDRGNTEAFF. For the CDR3, the DNA is TGTGCCAGCAGGGACAGGGGGAACACTGAAGCTTTCTTT. The V gene is TRBV25-1, the J gene TRBJ1-1; 9 nucleotides agree with TRBD1. Germline CDR1 is MGHDK and CDR2 is SYGVNS. The CDR3 totals 13 residues. Trimming took 6 bases from V and 1 from J; bases not matched to a gene: 0.